This record looks at one T cell receptor beta chain sequence and its context. These data belong to a study of blood T cell repertoires in COVID-19. Study context: The origin of the acute and convalescent COVID-19 samples was the United States, Italy and Spain. From T cells, B-cell-depleted T cells, or PBMCs came the material, which was cDNA or gDNA.

The authors' processing: For nucleated cells, counts were estimated from reference gene primer amplification. Here immunoSEQ multiplex PCR was the method, and the copy in TCRdb shows in-frame clones only, minus some. V and J calls and clone size come straight from that table; D and trimming were deduced from the DNA. The data contain 110,000 or so clones, approximately 90% of them singletons. This CDR3 contains 13 residues. Germline CDR1 reads SNHLY; CDR2 reads FYNNEI. Trimming shortened V by 6 bases and J by 2 bases, and 10 bases separated the two germline ends. The V and J genes are TRBV2 and TRBJ2-5, with D tentatively TRBD2 (5 bases). Sequenced sample: peripheral blood. The TCR sequence derives from a man in his 70s with active or convalescent COVID-19. The CDR3 sequence: CASRADSQETQYF. CDR3 nucleotide sequence: TGTGCCAGCAGGGCGGACTCGCAAGAGACCCAGTACTTC.